These 18 T cell receptor beta chains came from one sample sequenced in a study of blood T cell repertoires in COVID-19. The assay was immunoSEQ multiplex PCR, and TCRdb's table has in-frame clones only and misses some. Of roughly 150,000 clones in the sample, 79% were seen once. The material sequenced was peripheral blood. Receptors were obtained from a woman aged 55-70 years with COVID-19, enrolled during active disease.

The rearrangement joins TRBV6-5 to TRBJ1-2; TRBD1 is a possible D gene (6 bases). Germline V gene sequence: CDR1 MNHEY, CDR2 SVGAGI. V gave up 6 bases and J gave up 8 bases, with 13 bases separating them. The CDR3 covers 12 residues. CDR3 residues: CASRGGAGGYTF. The CDR3 DNA sequence: TGTGCCAGCAGAGGGGGGGCCGGCGGCTACACCTTC.

The V call is TRBV7-8, the J call TRBJ2-4, with 9 bases lining up with TRBD1. V trimming: 1 base; J trimming: 3 bases; junction bases outside the gene matches: 1. CDR1 and CDR2 from the germline V gene are SGHVS and FQNEAQ. CDR3 length equals 15 residues. CDR3 in DNA: TGTGCCAGCAGCTTAGGGGGACAGGGCAAAAACATTCAGTACTTC. Translation gives CASSLGGQGKNIQYF.

The chain has TRBV5-1 and TRBJ2-2; 13 nucleotides agree with TRBD2. V shed 5 bases, J shed 0 bases, and the junction held 10 bases outside the gene matches. CDR3 length equals 19 residues. The germline CDR1 and CDR2 sequences are SGHRS and YFSETQ. Written as DNA, the CDR3 is TGCGCCAGCAGTTCCCCGCATACTAGCGGGAGGGCGAACACCGGGGAGCTGTTTTTT. Protein sequence: CASSSPHTSGRANTGELFF.

This clone has only one observation. V usage is TRBV5-1 and J usage is TRBJ2-3; 8 bases agree with TRBD1. J gave up 4 bases and V 0 bases, and 7 bases lay outside the gene matches. This CDR3 is 16 amino acids long. In germline, CDR1 is SGHRS, CDR2 YFSETQ. This chain's CDR3 is CASSLGSDREADTQYF. The CDR3 bases are TGCGCCAGCAGCTTGGGATCGGACAGGGAGGCAGATACGCAGTATTTT. The variable domain in full, with the rest retrieved from reference TRBV5-1 and TRBJ2-3, is KAGVTQTPRYLIKTRGQQVTLSCSPISGHRSVSWYQQTPGQGLQFLFEYFSETQRNKGNFPGRFSGRQFSNSRSEMNVSTLELGDSALYLCASSLGSDREADTQYFGPGTRLTVL.

V usage is TRBV5-4 and J usage is TRBJ1-2; tentative D call: TRBD1 (5 bases). Trimming removed 0 bases at V and 0 bases at J, with 15 bases between. This CDR3 has 17 residues. Germline assignment: CDR1 SGHNT and CDR2 YYREEE (reference sequence). The CDR3 nucleotides read TGTGCCAGCAGCTTGGAGCTGACAGTTCAAACTAACTATGGCTACACCTTC. As protein: CASSLELTVQTNYGYTF.

V is TRBV28 and J is TRBJ2-7; 14 bases are a match to TRBD2. CDR1 MDHEN and CDR2 SYDVKM come from the germline V gene. Losses at the gene ends were 6 bases for V and 5 bases for J; bases not matched to a gene: 24. The CDR3 has 21 residues. Here the CDR3 reads CASSLRALAGTSGRKPDEQYF. DNA for the CDR3: TGTGCCAGCAGCCTAAGGGCGTTGGCCGGGACTAGCGGGAGAAAGCCCGACGAGCAGTACTTC.

V gene TRBV4-2 combines with J gene TRBJ2-2; 10 bases agree with TRBD2. J was trimmed by 8 bases and V by 1 base; bases with no gene match: 10. CDR3 length: 17 amino acids. CDR1 is LGHNA, CDR2 YNFKEQ, per germline. The CDR3 bases are TGTGCCAGCAGCCAAGGGCGCACTAGCGGGAAGGGGGGGGAGCTGTTTTTT. This encodes CASSQGRTSGKGGELFF.

The chain has TRBV4-3 and TRBJ2-1; D is ambiguous. V lost 0 bases, J lost 5 bases, and 14 bases lay in between. CDR3 size: 16 residues. Germline CDR1 and CDR2: LGHNA and YSLEER. CDR3 sequence: CASSQDLRSRNNEQFF. The CDR3 DNA reads TGCGCCAGCAGCCAAGATCTTCGGTCTAGAAACAATGAGCAGTTCTTC.

V usage is TRBV24-1 and J usage is TRBJ2-5; 7 nucleotides match TRBD1. After removal of 4 bases from V and 4 bases from J, the junction contained 11 bases not matched to a gene. The CDR3 has 16 amino acids. Per the germline V gene, CDR1 is KGHDR and CDR2 is SFDVKD. The CDR3 loop is CATSEPTGKAGETQYF. CDR3 nucleotides: TGTGCCACCAGTGAACCGACAGGGAAGGCGGGAGAGACCCAGTACTTC.

The CDR3 reads CASSSGGSNTEAFF. The CDR3 DNA reads as TGTGCCAGCTCATCCGGGGGTTCGAACACTGAAGCTTTCTTT. The rearrangement joins TRBV18 to TRBJ1-1; TRBD1 might be the D (5 bases). V was cut by 5 bases and J by 1 base, with 11 bases left in between. CDR3 length: 14 residues. CDR1 is KGHSH, CDR2 LQKENI, per germline. The full variable domain, in which reference TRBV18 and TRBJ1-1 provide the parts outside the CDR3, is NAGVMQNPRHLVRRRGQEARLRCSPMKGHSHVYWYRQLPEEGLKFMVYLQKENIIDESGMPKERFSAEFPKEGPSILRIQQVVRGDSAAYFCASSSGGSNTEAFFGQGTRLTVV.

The J gene is TRBJ2-5, the V gene TRBV9; D is possibly TRBD1 (6 bases). Trimming stripped 6 bases from V and 4 bases from J, with 10 bases between. This CDR3 is 12 amino acids long. Germline values: CDR1 SGDLS, CDR2 YYNGEE. The CDR3 loop reads CASNRVGETQYF. CDR3 nucleotides: TGTGCCAGCAACAGGGTGGGAGAGACCCAGTACTTC. The whole variable domain, remainder taken from reference TRBV9 and TRBJ2-5, is DSGVTQTPKHLITATGQRVTLRCSPRSGDLSVYWYQQSLDQGLQFLIQYYNGEERAKGNILERFSAQQFPDLHSELNLSSLELGDSALYFCASNRVGETQYFGPGTRLLVL.

Details on this clone: A much larger clone lies a single base off, so this may be a read error. The gene calls are TRBV7-3 and TRBJ2-2; D call uncertain. Between the trimmed V and J ends, which lost 2 bases and 1 base, there was a span of 5 bases. This CDR3 has 14 residues. Per germline, CDR1 SGHTA and CDR2 FQGTGA. The CDR3 spells CASSLRGNTGELFF. CDR3 in DNA: TGTGCCAGCAGCTTACGCGGGAACACCGGGGAGCTGTTTTTT.

The chain recombines TRBV27 with TRBJ2-7; 7 bases line up with TRBD2. Trimming took 3 bases from V and 3 from J; bases not matched to a gene: 17. CDR3 length: 18 residues. Germline V CDR1 and CDR2: MNHEY, SMNVEV (reference sequence). The CDR3 loop is CASSFRKRDHIENYEQYF. CDR3 in DNA: TGTGCCAGCAGTTTCCGCAAGCGGGATCATATAGAAAACTACGAGCAGTACTTC.

This CDR3 is CASRTAGSNEQYV. CDR3 nucleotide sequence: TGCGCCAGCAGGACAGCGGGGTCCAACGAGCAGTACGTC. The rearrangement joins TRBV10-2 to TRBJ2-7; 7 nucleotides match TRBD2. The CDR3 runs to 13 residues. CDR1 and CDR2 (germline): WSHSY, SAAADI. V gave up 6 bases and J gave up 5 bases; unmatched junction bases: 7.

The chain links TRBV6-5 to TRBJ2-7, with 13 nucleotides matching TRBD2. This CDR3 spans 15 amino acids. V lost 6 bases, J lost 4 bases, and 6 bases stayed unmatched. CDR1 is MNHEY, CDR2 SVGAGI, per germline. CDR3 sequence (DNA): TGTGCCAGCAGGGTGACTAGCGGGAGGCTTTACGAGCAGTACTTC. This sequence encodes CASRVTSGRLYEQYF.

The V and J genes are TRBV6-4 and TRBJ2-7, with D perhaps matching TRBD1 (6 bases). This CDR3 spans 15 amino acids. Per the germline V gene, CDR1 is MRHNA and CDR2 is SNTAGT. V gave up 5 bases and J gave up 2 bases, with 16 bases separating them. The chain's CDR3 is CASSPGHHSAYEQYV. In nucleotides, the CDR3 is TGTGCCAGCAGTCCGGGACATCATAGCGCCTACGAGCAGTACGTC.

The J gene is TRBJ2-7, the V gene TRBV29-1; weak D call: TRBD1 (5 bases). The length of the CDR3 is 12 residues. CDR1 is SQVTM and CDR2 is ANQGSEA in the germline V gene. Trimming cost V 7 bases and J 1 base, with 11 bases left between them. The CDR3 sequence: CSAKAGSYEQYF. In nucleotides, the CDR3 is TGCAGCGCTAAAGCAGGGTCCTACGAGCAGTACTTC.

The rearrangement joins TRBV28 to TRBJ1-5; 8 positions match TRBD1. The junction had 2 bases not matched to a gene; V was cut back by 4 bases and J by 6 bases. Germline CDR1 is MDHEN and CDR2 is SYDVKM. The length of the CDR3 is 13 residues. CDR3 sequence reads: CASSYRGVQPQHF. The CDR3 region has the DNA TGTGCCAGCAGTTACAGGGGGGTTCAGCCCCAGCATTTT. Complete variable domain (other parts from reference TRBV28 and TRBJ1-5): DVKVTQSSRYLVKRTGEKVFLECVQDMDHENMFWYRQDPGLGLRLIYFSYDVKMKEKGDIPEGYSVSREKKERFSLILESASTNQTSMYLCASSYRGVQPQHFGDGTRLSIL.